This TCR beta chain was recorded in a study of T cells in Graves' hyperthyroidism and ophthalmopathy. The study's findings and limits: Progression to ophthalmopathy was predicted a median of 6.5 months early. Among thyroid clonotypes expanded above 0.001, most also appeared in blood.

This clonotype was detected many times. Antigen specificity is unknown. Amplified TCR beta CDR3 regions came from RNA transcripts. The HTBI primer set drove a first-round RT-PCR of the TCR CDR3. TCRdb re-called the multiplex PCR reads with MiXCR, one entry per CDR3 protein. The sample shows nearly 750,000 distinct CDR3 sequences, 35% of them seen only once. Pregnant or lactating patients were excluded, as were those with uncontrolled infection or other autoimmune disease. Orbital computed tomography, thyroid ultrasound, serum thyroxine and TRAb, and clinical symptoms together informed the diagnoses. Germline CDR1 SGHTA, CDR2 FQGNSA. The V and J ends lost 4 bases and 7 bases, in that order; junction bases with no gene match: 2. The CDR3 consists of 13 residues.

The sample was blood. The V gene is TRBV7-2, the J gene TRBJ2-5, with 11 bases that match TRBD2. The receptor was isolated from a woman in her thirties or forties with Graves' hyperthyroidism. The DNA for the CDR3 is TGTGCCAGCAGCTCTAGCGGGGGGACGACCCAGTACTTC. It translates to CASSSSGGTTQYF.